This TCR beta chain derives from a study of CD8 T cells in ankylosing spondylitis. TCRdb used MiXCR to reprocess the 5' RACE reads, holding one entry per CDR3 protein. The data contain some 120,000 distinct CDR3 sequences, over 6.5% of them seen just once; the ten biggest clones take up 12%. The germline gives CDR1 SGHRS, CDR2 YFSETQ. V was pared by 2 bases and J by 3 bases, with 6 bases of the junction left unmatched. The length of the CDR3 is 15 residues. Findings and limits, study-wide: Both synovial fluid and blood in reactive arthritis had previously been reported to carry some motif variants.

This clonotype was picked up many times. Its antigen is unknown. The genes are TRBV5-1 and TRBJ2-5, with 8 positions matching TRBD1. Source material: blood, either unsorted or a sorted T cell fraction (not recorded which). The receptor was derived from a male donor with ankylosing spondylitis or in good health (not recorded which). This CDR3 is CASSLLGQGEETQYF. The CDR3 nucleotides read TGCGCCAGCAGCTTATTAGGACAGGGCGAAGAGACCCAGTACTTC.